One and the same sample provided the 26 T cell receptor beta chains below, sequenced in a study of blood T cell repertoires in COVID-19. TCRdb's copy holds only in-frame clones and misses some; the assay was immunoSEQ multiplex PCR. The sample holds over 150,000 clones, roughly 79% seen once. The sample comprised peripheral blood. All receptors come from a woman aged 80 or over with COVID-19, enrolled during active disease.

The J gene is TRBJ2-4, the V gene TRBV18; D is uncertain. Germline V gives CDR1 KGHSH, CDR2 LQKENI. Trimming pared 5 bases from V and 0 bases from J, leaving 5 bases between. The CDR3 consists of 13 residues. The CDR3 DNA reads TGTGCCAGCTCAGAGGTAGCCAAAAACATTCAGTACTTC. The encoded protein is CASSEVAKNIQYF.

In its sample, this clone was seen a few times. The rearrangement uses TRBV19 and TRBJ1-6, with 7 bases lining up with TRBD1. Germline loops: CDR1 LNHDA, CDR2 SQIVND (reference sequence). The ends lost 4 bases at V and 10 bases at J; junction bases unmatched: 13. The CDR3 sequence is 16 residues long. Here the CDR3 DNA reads TGTGCCAGTAGTACCCAGTGGACAGGCGGAGGATCACCCCTCCACTTT. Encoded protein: CASSTQWTGGGSPLHF.

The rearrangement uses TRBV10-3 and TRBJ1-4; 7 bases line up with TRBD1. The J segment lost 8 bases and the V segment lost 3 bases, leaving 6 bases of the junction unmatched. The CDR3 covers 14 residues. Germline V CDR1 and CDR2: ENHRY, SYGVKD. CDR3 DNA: TGTGCCATCAGTGACCCGGGACAGCCAGAAAAACTGTTTTTT. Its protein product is CAISDPGQPEKLFF.

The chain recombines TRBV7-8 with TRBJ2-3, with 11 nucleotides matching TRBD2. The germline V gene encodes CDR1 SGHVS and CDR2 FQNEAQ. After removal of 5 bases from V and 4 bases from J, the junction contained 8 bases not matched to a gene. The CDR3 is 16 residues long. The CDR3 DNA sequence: TGTGCCAGCAGCCCGACTAGCGGGAAGGTGTCAGATACGCAGTATTTT. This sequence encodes CASSPTSGKVSDTQYF.

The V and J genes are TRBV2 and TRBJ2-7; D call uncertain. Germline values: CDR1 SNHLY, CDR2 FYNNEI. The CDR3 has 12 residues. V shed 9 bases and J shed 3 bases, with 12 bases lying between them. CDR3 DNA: TGTGCCAGTATGACACAGATCTACGAGCAGTACTTC. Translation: CASMTQIYEQYF. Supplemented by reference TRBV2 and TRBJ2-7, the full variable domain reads EPEVTQTPSHQVTQMGQEVILRCVPISNHLYFYWYRQILGQKVEFLVSFYNNEISEKSEIFDDQFSVERPDGSNFTLKIRSTKLEDSAMYFCASMTQIYEQYFGPGTRLTVT.

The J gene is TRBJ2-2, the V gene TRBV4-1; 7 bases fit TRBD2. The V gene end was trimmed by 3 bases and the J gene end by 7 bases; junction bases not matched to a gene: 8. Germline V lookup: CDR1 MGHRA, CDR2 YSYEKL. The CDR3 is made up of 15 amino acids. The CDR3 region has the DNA TGCGCCAGCAGCCACTTAGCGGGTACGATCGGGGAGCTGTTTTTT. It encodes CASSHLAGTIGELFF.

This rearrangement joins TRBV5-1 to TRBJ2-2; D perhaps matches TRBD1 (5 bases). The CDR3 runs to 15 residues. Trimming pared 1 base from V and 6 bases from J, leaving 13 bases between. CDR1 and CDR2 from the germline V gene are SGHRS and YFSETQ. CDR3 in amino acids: CASSLMTELSGELFF. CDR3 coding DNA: TGCGCCAGCAGCTTGATGACAGAACTCTCCGGGGAGCTGTTTTTT.

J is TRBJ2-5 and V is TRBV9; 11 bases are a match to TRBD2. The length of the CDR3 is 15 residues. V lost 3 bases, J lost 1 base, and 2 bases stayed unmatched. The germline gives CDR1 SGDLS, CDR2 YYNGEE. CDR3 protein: CASSELAGGQETQYF. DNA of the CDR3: TGTGCCAGCAGCGAGCTAGCGGGGGGCCAAGAGACCCAGTACTTC.

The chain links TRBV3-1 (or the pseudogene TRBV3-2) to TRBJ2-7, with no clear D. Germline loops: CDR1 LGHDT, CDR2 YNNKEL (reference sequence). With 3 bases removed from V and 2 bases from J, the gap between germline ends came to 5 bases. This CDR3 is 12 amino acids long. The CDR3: CASSHSAYEQYF. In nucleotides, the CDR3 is TGTGCCAGCAGCCATTCAGCCTACGAGCAGTACTTC.

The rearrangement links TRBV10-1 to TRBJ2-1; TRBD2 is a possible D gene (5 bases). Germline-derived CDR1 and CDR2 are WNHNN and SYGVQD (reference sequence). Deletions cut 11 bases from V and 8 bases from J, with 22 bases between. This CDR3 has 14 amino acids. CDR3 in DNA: TGCGCCCCTACGGGGAGAAGGCTGGGCGATGAGCAGTTCTTC. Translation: CAPTGRRLGDEQFF.

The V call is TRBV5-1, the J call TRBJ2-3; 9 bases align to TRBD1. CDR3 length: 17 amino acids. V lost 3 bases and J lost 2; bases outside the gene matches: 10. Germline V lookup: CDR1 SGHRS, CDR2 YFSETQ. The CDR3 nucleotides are TGCGCCAGCAGCTCCTACTTACAGGGGGCCTACACAGATACGCAGTATTTT. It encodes CASSSYLQGAYTDTQYF. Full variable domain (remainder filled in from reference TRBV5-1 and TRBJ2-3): KAGVTQTPRYLIKTRGQQVTLSCSPISGHRSVSWYQQTPGQGLQFLFEYFSETQRNKGNFPGRFSGRQFSNSRSEMNVSTLELGDSALYLCASSSYLQGAYTDTQYFGPGTRLTVL.

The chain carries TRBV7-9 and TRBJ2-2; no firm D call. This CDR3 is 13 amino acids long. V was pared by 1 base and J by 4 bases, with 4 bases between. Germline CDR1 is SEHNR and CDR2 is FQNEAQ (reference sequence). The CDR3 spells CASSLVFTGELFF. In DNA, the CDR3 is TGTGCCAGCAGCTTAGTCTTCACCGGGGAGCTGTTTTTT.

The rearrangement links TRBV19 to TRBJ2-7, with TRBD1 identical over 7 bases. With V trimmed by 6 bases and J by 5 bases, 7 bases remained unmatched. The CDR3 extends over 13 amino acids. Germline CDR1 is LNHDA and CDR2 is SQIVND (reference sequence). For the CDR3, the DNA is TGTGCCAGTAGCGACAGGGATATCCACGAGCAGTACTTC. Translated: CASSDRDIHEQYF. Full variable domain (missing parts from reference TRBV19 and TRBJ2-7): DGGITQSPKYLFRKEGQNVTLSCEQNLNHDAMYWYRQDPGQGLRLIYYSQIVNDFQKGDIAEGYSVSREKKESFPLTVTSAQKNPTAFYLCASSDRDIHEQYFGPGTRLTVT.

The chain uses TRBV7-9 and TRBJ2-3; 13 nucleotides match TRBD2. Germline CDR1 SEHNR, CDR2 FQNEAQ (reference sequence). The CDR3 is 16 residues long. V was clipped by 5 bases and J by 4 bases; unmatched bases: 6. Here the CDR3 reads CASSTTSGRAADTQYF. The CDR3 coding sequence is TGTGCCAGCAGCACAACTAGCGGGAGGGCCGCAGATACGCAGTATTTT.

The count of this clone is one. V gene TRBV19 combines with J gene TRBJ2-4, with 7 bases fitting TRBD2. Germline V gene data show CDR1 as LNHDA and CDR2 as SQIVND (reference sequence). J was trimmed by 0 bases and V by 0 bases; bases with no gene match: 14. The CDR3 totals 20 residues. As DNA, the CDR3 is TGTGCCAGTAGTATAGATCTACCCCTGGCTAGCGGTCTAGCCAAAAACATTCAGTACTTC. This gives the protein CASSIDLPLASGLAKNIQYF.

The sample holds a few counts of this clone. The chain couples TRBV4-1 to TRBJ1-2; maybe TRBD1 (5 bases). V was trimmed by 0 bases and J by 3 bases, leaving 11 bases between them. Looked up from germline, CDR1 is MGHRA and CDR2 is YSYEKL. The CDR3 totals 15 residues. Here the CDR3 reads CASSQDDKGYYGYTF. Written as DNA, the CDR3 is TGCGCCAGCAGCCAAGATGATAAGGGGTACTATGGCTACACCTTC.

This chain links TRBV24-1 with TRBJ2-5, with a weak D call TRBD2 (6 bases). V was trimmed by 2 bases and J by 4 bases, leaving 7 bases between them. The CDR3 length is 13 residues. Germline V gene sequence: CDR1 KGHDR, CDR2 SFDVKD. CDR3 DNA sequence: TGTGCCACCAGTGATTCGGGGGTAGAGACCCAGTACTTC. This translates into CATSDSGVETQYF.

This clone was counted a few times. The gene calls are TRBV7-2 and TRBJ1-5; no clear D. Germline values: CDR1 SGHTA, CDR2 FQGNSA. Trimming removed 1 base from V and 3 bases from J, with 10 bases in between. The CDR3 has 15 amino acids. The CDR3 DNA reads TGTGCCAGCAGCTTAGTTTCCCGGTCCAATCAGCCCCAGCATTTT. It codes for CASSLVSRSNQPQHF.

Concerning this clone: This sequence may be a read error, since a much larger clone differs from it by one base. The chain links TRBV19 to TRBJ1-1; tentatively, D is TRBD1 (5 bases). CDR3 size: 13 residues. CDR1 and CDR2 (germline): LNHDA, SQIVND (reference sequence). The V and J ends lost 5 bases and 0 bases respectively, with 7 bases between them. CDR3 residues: CASSSTVNTEAFF. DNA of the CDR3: TGTGCCAGTAGTTCGACAGTGAACACTGAAGCTTTCTTT.

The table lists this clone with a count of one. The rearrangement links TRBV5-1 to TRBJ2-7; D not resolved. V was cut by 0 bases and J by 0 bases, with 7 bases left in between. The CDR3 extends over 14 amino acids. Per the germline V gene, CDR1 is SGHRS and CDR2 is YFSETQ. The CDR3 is CASSLGSGSYEQYF. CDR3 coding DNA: TGCGCCAGCAGCTTGGGGTCAGGCTCCTACGAGCAGTACTTC.

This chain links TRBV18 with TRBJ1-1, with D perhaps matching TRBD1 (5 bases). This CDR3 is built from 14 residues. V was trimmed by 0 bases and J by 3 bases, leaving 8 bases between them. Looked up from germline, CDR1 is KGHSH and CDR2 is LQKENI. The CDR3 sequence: CASSPPGGDTEAFF. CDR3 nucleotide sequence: TGTGCCAGCTCACCACCCGGGGGAGACACTGAAGCTTTCTTT.

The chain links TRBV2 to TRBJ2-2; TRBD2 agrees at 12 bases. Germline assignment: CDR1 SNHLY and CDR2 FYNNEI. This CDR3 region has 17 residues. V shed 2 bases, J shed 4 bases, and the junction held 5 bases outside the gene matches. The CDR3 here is CASSERRLAGVTGELFF. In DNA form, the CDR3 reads TGTGCCAGCAGTGAAAGGAGACTAGCGGGAGTCACCGGGGAGCTGTTTTTT.

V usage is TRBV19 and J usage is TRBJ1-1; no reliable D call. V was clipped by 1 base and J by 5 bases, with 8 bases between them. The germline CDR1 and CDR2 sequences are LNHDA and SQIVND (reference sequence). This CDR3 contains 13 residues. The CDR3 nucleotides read TGTGCCAGTAGTATAGCGAGGCGAACTGAAGCTTTCTTT. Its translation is CASSIARRTEAFF.

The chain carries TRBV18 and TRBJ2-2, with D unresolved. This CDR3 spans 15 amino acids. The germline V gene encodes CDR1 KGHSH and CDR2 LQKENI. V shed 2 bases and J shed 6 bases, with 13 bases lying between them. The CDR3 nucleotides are TGTGCCAGCTCACCAGCGATCGATATGTCCGGGGAGCTGTTTTTT. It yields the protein CASSPAIDMSGELFF.

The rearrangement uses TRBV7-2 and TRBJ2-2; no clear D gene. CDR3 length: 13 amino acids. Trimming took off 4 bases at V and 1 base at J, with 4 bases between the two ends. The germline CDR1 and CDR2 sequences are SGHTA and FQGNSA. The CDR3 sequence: CASSYLNTGELFF. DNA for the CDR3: TGTGCCAGCAGCTACTTGAACACCGGGGAGCTGTTTTTT. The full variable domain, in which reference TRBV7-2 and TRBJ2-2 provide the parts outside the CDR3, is GAGVSQSPSNKVTEKGKDVELRCDPISGHTALYWYRQSLGQGLEFLIYFQGNSAPDKSGLPSDRFSAERTGGSVSTLTIQRTQQEDSAVYLCASSYLNTGELFFGEGSRLTVL.

This CDR3 is CASSEGRAGGNTIYF. In nucleotides, the CDR3 is TGTGCCAGCAGTGAAGGGAGGGCAGGGGGAAACACCATATATTTT. The chain links TRBV6-1 to TRBJ1-3; perhaps TRBD1 as D (5 bases). Germline CDR1 and CDR2: MNHNS and SASEGT. The CDR3 consists of 15 residues. V lost 1 base and J lost 4, with 11 bases in between.